This T cell receptor (beta chain) was identified during a study of shared clonotypes between healthy human individuals. Study-wide results and caveats: All-four-donor shared clonotypes had higher generation probabilities than non-shared clonotypes did.

Donors comprised healthy HIV-negative adults lacking recent acute infections or vaccinations. Germline CDR1 SEHNR, CDR2 FQNEAQ (reference sequence). V lost 5 bases, J lost 2 bases, and 10 bases stayed unmatched. The CDR3 is made up of 16 amino acids. This clone was recorded only once. Its antigen is not known. Replicate PCRs from sorted subsets contained roughly 190 ng DNA, which is around 29,000 T cell genomes. The protocol was immunoSEQ multiplex PCR, while the TCRdb copy is restricted to in-frame clones and leaves out a portion. This sample yields fewer than 3 million clones, of which just under 95% are seen a single time; approximately 0.41% belongs to the top ten.

The sample was naive CD4+ T cells from PBMCs. Subset specified: CD45RA+ positively selected. The chain combines TRBV7-9 with TRBJ2-5, with 8 bases matching TRBD2. The receptor was isolated from a man between 18 and 29 years old in good health. Some clones in this sample may be carry-over from other donors' samples. The CDR3 region is CASSPTRVAGQETQYF. The DNA of the CDR3 is TGTGCCAGCAGCCCGACTAGGGTAGCGGGACAAGAGACCCAGTACTTC. The variable domain in full, with the rest retrieved from reference TRBV7-9 and TRBJ2-5, is DTGVSQNPRHKITKRGQNVTFRCDPISEHNRLYWYRQTLGQGPEFLTYFQNEAQLEKSRLLSDRFSAERPKGSFSTLEIQRTEQGDSAMYLCASSPTRVAGQETQYFGPGTRLLVL.